The 21 T cell receptor beta chains in this list originate from one sample, sequenced in a study of spatial heterogeneity in lung cancer. TCRdb ran MiXCR on the 5' RACE reads and lists one entry per CDR3 protein. The repertoire holds a few hundred distinct CDR3 sequences, with about a sixth as singletons. Indicated time point: sample taken at primary tumor resection. The sequencing here drew on normal lung tissue next to the tumor, taken at surgery. These receptor sequences come from a male donor with early-stage non-small cell lung cancer.

Only a few counts were recorded for this clonotype. Since the library was made to target alpha chains, this beta chain is a stray read and its abundance is not meaningful. This chain joins TRBV28 and TRBJ2-5, with TRBD2 as a possible D gene (6 bases). The V gene's germline CDR1 is MDHEN and CDR2 SYDVKM. Between the trimmed V and J ends, which lost 3 bases and 4 bases, there was a span of 21 bases. The CDR3 runs 17 residues. The CDR3 coding sequence is TGTGCCAGCAGTTTGTATAAAGGCACTAGCCCCCGAGAGACCCAGTACTTC. It is translated as CASSLYKGTSPRETQYF.

This clonotype counts as large. In a library made to pick up alpha chains, this beta chain is a stray read with a size that means little. CDR3 region: CASSLKGGGVSYEQYF. For the CDR3, the DNA is TGTGCCAGCAGTTTAAAAGGGGGAGGAGTATCCTACGAGCAGTACTTC. The V call is TRBV27, the J call TRBJ2-7, with D possibly called TRBD1 or TRBD2 (6 bases each). The CDR3 runs 16 residues. Germline CDR1 is MNHEY and CDR2 is SMNVEV (reference sequence). V shed 2 bases and J shed 1 base, with 15 bases lying between them.

This clonotype is classed as large. Little can be read into the size of this beta chain, an off-target read in a library designed for alpha chains. The chain recombines TRBV5-1 with TRBJ2-1; 11 nucleotides match TRBD2. Germline V gene sequence: CDR1 SGHRS, CDR2 YFSETQ. Trimming took 6 bases from V and 7 from J; bases not matched to a gene: 12. The CDR3 has 16 residues. The CDR3 here is CASTQTTSGIWNEQFF. CDR3 sequence (DNA): TGCGCCAGCACGCAAACGACTAGCGGGATATGGAATGAGCAGTTCTTC.

This clonotype was picked up a small number of times. This beta chain is a stray read from a library made for alpha chains; its abundance is not meaningful. The V gene is TRBV6-2 or TRBV6-3, the J gene TRBJ2-5, with D uncertain. The CDR3 is 13 amino acids. CDR1 and CDR2 (germline): MNHEY, SVGEGT. The V gene lost 6 bases and the J gene lost 5 bases, with 13 bases spanning the gap. CDR3: CASRQLRWETQYF. CDR3 sequence (DNA): TGTGCCAGCAGGCAACTTCGATGGGAGACCCAGTACTTC.

By sample share, this clonotype is large. This beta chain is a stray read from a library made for alpha chains; its abundance is not meaningful. This chain connects TRBV7-9 to TRBJ2-1; 7 bases map to TRBD2. This CDR3 has 16 residues. Germline CDR1 is SEHNR and CDR2 is FQNEAQ (reference sequence). J gave up 0 bases and V 1 base, and 3 bases lay outside the gene matches. CDR3 bases: TGTGCCAGCAGCTTAGGACTAGCAGTCTCCTACAATGAGCAGTTCTTC. Amino acid sequence: CASSLGLAVSYNEQFF.

This clonotype came up a few times. Little can be read into the size of this beta chain, an off-target read in a library designed for alpha chains. This chain uses TRBV7-3 with TRBJ2-1, with D perhaps matching TRBD2 (5 bases). Germline V lookup: CDR1 SGHTA, CDR2 FQGTGA. This CDR3 comprises 13 residues. Between the trimmed V and J ends, which lost 2 bases and 9 bases, there was a span of 11 bases. For the CDR3, the DNA is TGTGCCAGCAGCTTAGGCGAGGGCTTTGAGCAGTTCTTC. Amino acid sequence: CASSLGEGFEQFF.

This clonotype qualifies as large. A library prepared for alpha chains yielded this beta chain as an off-target read; its size is of little meaning. The rearrangement joins TRBV12-5 to TRBJ2-7, with D unclear. V gave up 7 bases and J gave up 0 bases, with 13 bases separating them. The CDR3 loop spans 14 amino acids. CDR1 and CDR2 (germline): LGHNT, FRNRAP. Written as DNA, the CDR3 is TGTGCTAGTGCCCTAGACTCGCCCTCCTACGAGCAGTACTTC. As protein: CASALDSPSYEQYF.

Relative to its sample, this clonotype is large. A library prepared for alpha chains yielded this beta chain as an off-target read; its size is of little meaning. DNA of the CDR3: TGTGCCAGCAGTGAGCCCACCTCCCCAGATACGCAGTATTTT. Its translation is CASSEPTSPDTQYF. The rearrangement links TRBV6-1 to TRBJ2-3; D is unresolved. Germline V lookup: CDR1 MNHNS, CDR2 SASEGT. This CDR3 region has 14 residues. The V and J ends lost 3 bases and 4 bases respectively, with 11 bases between them.

This clonotype ranks as medium-sized (0.01 to 0.1%). The library was prepared for alpha chains; this beta chain is a stray read, so its frequency means little. V usage is TRBV28 and J usage is TRBJ2-6; a weak D match, TRBD2 (6 bases). V was trimmed by 5 bases and J by 3 bases, leaving 17 bases between them. Germline V gene data show CDR1 as MDHEN and CDR2 as SYDVKM. The CDR3 is 17 amino acids. For the CDR3, the DNA is TGTGCCAGCAGTCCGGGACTCCCGGGCGTTGGGGCCAACGTCCTGACTTTC. This translates into CASSPGLPGVGANVLTF. The entire variable domain, with the rest obtained from reference TRBV28 and TRBJ2-6, is as follows: DVKVTQSSRYLVKRTGEKVFLECVQDMDHENMFWYRQDPGLGLRLIYFSYDVKMKEKGDIPEGYSVSREKKERFSLILESASTNQTSMYLCASSPGLPGVGANVLTFGAGSRLTVL.

Worth noting for this clonotype: Because this beta chain is a stray read in a library intended to capture alpha chains, its abundance should not be given much weight. The chain is built from TRBV7-2 and TRBJ1-1; 9 bases align to TRBD1. After removal of 5 bases from V and 5 bases from J, the junction contained 6 bases not matched to a gene. Germline CDR1 reads SGHTA; CDR2 reads FQGNSA. CDR3 length: 14 amino acids. CDR3 residues: CASSRDRGGTEAFF. The CDR3 coding sequence is TGTGCCAGCAGCCGAGACAGGGGGGGTACTGAAGCTTTCTTT.

This clonotype is medium-sized in the sample. As an off-target read in a library built for alpha chains, this beta chain has a frequency of little significance. This rearrangement joins TRBV27 to TRBJ2-3; D not certain. This CDR3 spans 14 amino acids. V lost 0 bases to trimming and J lost 0 bases, with 4 bases between them. Germline CDR1 and CDR2: MNHEY and SMNVEV (reference sequence). CDR3 sequence (DNA): TGTGCCAGCAGTTTATCAAGGAGCACAGATACGCAGTATTTT. Amino acids: CASSLSRSTDTQYF.

Concerning this clonotype itself: The library was designed around alpha chains, so this beta chain is a stray read whose abundance carries little weight. CDR3 residues: CAISRDRTYTGELFF. CDR3 DNA: TGTGCCATCAGCCGGGACAGGACCTACACCGGGGAGCTGTTTTTT. V usage is TRBV10-3 and J usage is TRBJ2-2; 8 nucleotides line up with TRBD1. The CDR3 runs to 15 residues. Germline CDR1 and CDR2: ENHRY and SYGVKD. V lost 6 bases, J lost 3 bases, and 6 bases stayed unmatched.

This clonotype is large by share. This beta chain is a stray sequence in a library constructed for alpha chains; its clone size is not meaningful. This chain links TRBV29-1 with TRBJ2-7; D gene uncertain. Trimming took 8 bases from V and 0 from J, leaving 11 bases between them. Germline-derived CDR1 and CDR2 are SQVTM and ANQGSEA. CDR3 length equals 12 residues. CDR3 nucleotides: TGCAGCTACAAACAAGACTCCTACGAGCAGTACTTC. Translating gives CSYKQDSYEQYF.

This clonotype counts as medium-sized. With the library built for alpha chains, this beta chain is off target and its frequency is not meaningful. The CDR3 DNA reads TGCGCCAGCAGCCAAAGTGGTCGGGGGCACACAGATACGCAGTATTTT. It specifies CASSQSGRGHTDTQYF. J is TRBJ2-3 and V is TRBV4-1; D tentatively fits TRBD1 or TRBD2 (6 bases each). Per the germline V gene, CDR1 is MGHRA and CDR2 is YSYEKL. V lost 2 bases and J 2 bases, leaving 14 bases between the germline ends. The CDR3 is 16 amino acids.

Concerning this clonotype itself: This beta chain came through as a stray read in a library set up for alpha chains, and its size says little. The V call is TRBV15, the J call TRBJ2-3, with 10 bases that match TRBD2. Germline loops: CDR1 LNHNV, CDR2 YYDKDF (reference sequence). The CDR3 is made up of 16 amino acids. J gave up 6 bases and V 0 bases, and 6 bases lay outside the gene matches. The CDR3 reads CATSRDLAGAGDTQYF. Written as DNA, the CDR3 is TGTGCCACCAGCAGAGATCTAGCGGGAGCGGGGGATACGCAGTATTTT.

This clonotype is labeled as medium-sized. Since it is a stray read in a library aimed at alpha chains, this beta chain has a size that is not meaningful. The CDR3 nucleotides read TGTGCCAGCAGTCCCTGGGTGGACGAGCAGTACTTC. This gives the protein CASSPWVDEQYF. The V call is TRBV28, the J call TRBJ2-7, with unresolved D. This CDR3 comprises 12 residues. The V end lost 5 bases, the J end lost 5 bases, and 10 bases lay between the germline ends. Germline lookup yields CDR1 MDHEN and CDR2 SYDVKM.

This clonotype is termed medium-sized (0.01 to 0.1%). Since it is a stray read in a library aimed at alpha chains, this beta chain has a size that is not meaningful. The V and J genes are TRBV4-2 and TRBJ2-7; weak D call: TRBD2 (6 bases). The germline V and J ends were trimmed by 0 bases and 1 base, with 16 bases remaining between them. Germline V gene sequence: CDR1 LGHNA, CDR2 YNFKEQ. CDR3 length: 17 residues. CDR3 sequence: CASSQERGRGTSYEQYF. CDR3 nucleotides: TGTGCCAGCAGCCAAGAAAGGGGAAGAGGGACTTCCTACGAGCAGTACTTC.

On this clonotype: This beta chain was picked up by a library intended for alpha chains and is off target, so its count carries little meaning. The rearrangement uses TRBV7-3 and TRBJ2-1; 9 bases match TRBD2. V was pared by 1 base and J by 1 base, with 2 bases of the junction left unmatched. This CDR3 comprises 16 residues. CDR1 and CDR2 (germline): SGHTA, FQGTGA. The CDR3: CASSLIAGGSYNEQFF. CDR3 sequence (DNA): TGTGCCAGCAGCTTAATCGCGGGAGGGTCCTACAATGAGCAGTTCTTC.

This clonotype is categorized as large. Little can be read into the size of this beta chain, an off-target read in a library designed for alpha chains. This rearrangement joins TRBV6-5 to TRBJ2-5, with 7 bases aligning to TRBD1. The germline V gene has CDR1 MNHEY and CDR2 SVGAGI. Germline trimming cut 2 bases from V and 5 bases from J; bases unmatched to any gene: 5. The CDR3 has 14 residues. Written as DNA, the CDR3 is TGTGCCAGCAGTTACGACAGGGTAGGGGAGACCCAGTACTTC. Residues: CASSYDRVGETQYF.

As for this clonotype: This beta chain is a stray read from a library made for alpha chains; its abundance is not meaningful. The genes are TRBV6-2 or TRBV6-3 and TRBJ2-5; no definite D call. This CDR3 is built from 13 residues. V lost 2 bases and J 5 bases, leaving 9 bases between the germline ends. The germline CDR1 and CDR2 sequences are MNHEY and SVGEGT. CDR3 amino acids: CASSYLPRETQYF. The CDR3 DNA sequence: TGTGCCAGCAGTTACCTTCCGAGGGAGACCCAGTACTTC.

This clonotype is termed large. This beta chain represents an off-target read in a library built for alpha chains; its size is of limited meaning. The chain is built from TRBV12-3 or TRBV12-4 and TRBJ2-7, with no clear D. Deletions cut 5 bases from V and 0 bases from J, with 5 bases between. The CDR3 has 12 amino acids. This CDR3 reads CASSVPSYEQYF. DNA of the CDR3: TGTGCCAGCAGTGTCCCCTCCTACGAGCAGTACTTC.